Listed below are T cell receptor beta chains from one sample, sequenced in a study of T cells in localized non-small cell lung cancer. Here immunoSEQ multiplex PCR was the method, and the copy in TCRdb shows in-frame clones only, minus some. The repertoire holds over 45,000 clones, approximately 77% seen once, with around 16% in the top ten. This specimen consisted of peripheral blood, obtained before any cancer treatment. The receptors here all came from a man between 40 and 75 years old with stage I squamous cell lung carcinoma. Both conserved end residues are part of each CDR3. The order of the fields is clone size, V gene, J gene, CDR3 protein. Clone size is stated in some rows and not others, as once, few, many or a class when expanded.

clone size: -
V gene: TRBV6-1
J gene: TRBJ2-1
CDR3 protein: CASSEGGLASHEQFF

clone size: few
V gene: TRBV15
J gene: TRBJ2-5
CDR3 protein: CATSRGTFGLETQYF

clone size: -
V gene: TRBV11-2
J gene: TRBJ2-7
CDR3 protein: CASSMTGGPREQYF

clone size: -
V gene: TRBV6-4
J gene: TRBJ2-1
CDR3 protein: CASSDTRGGYNEQFF

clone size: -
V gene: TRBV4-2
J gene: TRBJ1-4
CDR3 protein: CASSQDRGAGNEKLFF

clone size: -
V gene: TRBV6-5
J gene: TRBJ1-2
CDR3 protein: CASSYSGTGSNGYTF

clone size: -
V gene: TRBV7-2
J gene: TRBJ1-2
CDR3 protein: CASSWDGYGYTF

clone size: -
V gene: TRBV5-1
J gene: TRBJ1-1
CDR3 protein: CASSFTGTAVAEAFF

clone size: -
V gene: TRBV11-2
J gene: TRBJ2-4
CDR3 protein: CASSLGTLQYF

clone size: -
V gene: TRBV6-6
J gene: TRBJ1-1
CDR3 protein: CASSTTGVEAFF

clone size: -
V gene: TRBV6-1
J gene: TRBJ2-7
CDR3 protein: CATPEGAPYEQYF

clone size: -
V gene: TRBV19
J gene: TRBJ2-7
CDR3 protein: CASSPDRGSYYEQYF

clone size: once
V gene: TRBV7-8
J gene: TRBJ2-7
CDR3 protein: CASSLRQGQNYEQYF

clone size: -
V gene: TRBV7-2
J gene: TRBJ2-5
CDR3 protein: CASSRGQQETQYF

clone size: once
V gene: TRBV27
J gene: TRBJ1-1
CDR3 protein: CASSSSTGLNTEAFF

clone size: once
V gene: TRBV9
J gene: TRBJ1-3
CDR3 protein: CASSVAGNTIYF

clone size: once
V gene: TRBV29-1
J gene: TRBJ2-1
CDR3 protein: CSARLAGASNEQFF

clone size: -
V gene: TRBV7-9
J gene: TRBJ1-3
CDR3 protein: CASSSAGGNTIYF

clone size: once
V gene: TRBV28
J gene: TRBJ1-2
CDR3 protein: CASSLTQGGYGYTF

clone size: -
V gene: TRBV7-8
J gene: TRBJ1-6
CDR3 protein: CASSLRAPVGYTGNSPLHF

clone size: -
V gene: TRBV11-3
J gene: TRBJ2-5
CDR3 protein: CASSLGPKETQYF

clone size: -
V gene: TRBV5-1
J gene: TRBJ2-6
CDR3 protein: CASRLGASGANVLTF

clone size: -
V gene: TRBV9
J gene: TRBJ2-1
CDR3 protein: CASSVGTTPLPEQFF

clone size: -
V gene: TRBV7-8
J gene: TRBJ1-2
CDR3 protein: CASSLRASNDGYTF

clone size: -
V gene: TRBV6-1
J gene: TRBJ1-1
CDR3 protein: CAASTGGFREAFF

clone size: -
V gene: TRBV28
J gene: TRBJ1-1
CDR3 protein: CASSLSQGITEAFF

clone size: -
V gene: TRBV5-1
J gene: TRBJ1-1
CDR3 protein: CASEAGGMNTEAFF

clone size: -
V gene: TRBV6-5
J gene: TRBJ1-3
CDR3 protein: CASSYGTDSGNTIYF

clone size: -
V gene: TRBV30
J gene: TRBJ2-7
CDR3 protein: CALQGAMYHEQYF

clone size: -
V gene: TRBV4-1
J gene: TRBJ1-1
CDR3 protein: CASSQGVQSEAFF

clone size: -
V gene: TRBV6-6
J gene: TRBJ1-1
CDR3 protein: CASSLGPPDTEAFF

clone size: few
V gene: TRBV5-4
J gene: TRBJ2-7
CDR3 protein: CASSRLAGVSYEQYF

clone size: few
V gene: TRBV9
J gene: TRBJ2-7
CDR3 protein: CASSVGPMGSREQYF

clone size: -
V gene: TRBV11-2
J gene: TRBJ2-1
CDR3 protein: CASSPQAYEQFF

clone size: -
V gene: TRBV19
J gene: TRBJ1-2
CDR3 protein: CASSIFPDSQNYGYTF

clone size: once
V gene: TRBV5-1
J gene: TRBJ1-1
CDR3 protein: CASSFIVNTEAFF

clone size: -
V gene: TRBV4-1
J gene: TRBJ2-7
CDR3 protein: CASSQEPTGAPYEQYF

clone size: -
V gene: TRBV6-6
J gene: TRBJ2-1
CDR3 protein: CASRPDYHEQFF

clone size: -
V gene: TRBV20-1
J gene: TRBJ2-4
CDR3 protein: CSASKGIQYF

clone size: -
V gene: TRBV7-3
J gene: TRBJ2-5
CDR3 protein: CASSFGSSETQYF

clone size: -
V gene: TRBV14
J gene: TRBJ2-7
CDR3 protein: CASSQDRGAFYEQYF

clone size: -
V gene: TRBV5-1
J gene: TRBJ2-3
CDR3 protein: CASRQDGLSTDTQYF

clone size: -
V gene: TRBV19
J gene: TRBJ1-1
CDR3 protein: CASSIDLGQAFF

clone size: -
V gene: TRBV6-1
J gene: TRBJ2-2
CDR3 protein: CASRAGTGGTGELFF

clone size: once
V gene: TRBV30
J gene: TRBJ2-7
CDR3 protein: CAWSVDPSKQYF

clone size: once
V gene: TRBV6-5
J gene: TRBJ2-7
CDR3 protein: CASSYLGRVNEQYF